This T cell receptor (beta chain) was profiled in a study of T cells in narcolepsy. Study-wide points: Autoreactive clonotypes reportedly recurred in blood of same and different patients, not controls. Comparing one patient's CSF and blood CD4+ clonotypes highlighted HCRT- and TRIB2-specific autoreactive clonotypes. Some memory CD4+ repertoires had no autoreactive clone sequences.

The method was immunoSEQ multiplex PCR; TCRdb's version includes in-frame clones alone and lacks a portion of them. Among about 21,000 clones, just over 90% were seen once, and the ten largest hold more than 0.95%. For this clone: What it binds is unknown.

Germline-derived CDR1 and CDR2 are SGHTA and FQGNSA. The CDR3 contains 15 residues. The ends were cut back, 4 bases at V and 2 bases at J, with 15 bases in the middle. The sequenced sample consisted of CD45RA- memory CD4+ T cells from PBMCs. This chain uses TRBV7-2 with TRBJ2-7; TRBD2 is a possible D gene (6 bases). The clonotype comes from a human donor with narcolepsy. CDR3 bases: TGTGCCAGCAGCTATAACCCCGGGGGTCCCTACGAGCAGTACTTC. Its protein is CASSYNPGGPYEQYF.